The clone carrying this T cell receptor (beta chain) appeared a few times. Its antigen is unidentified. TCRdb called the RT-PCR reads again in MiXCR, with one record for every CDR3 protein. The sample contains roughly 780,000 distinct CDR3 sequences, about a fifth of which appear only once. V lost 0 bases to trimming and J lost 7 bases; unmatched junction nucleotides: 9. Per germline, CDR1 DFQATT and CDR2 SNEGSKA (reference sequence). The CDR3 consists of 15 residues. These data belong to a study of response to subunit inactivated influenza vaccine. Whole-study findings and limits: That few new T cells are recruited by each seasonal influenza vaccination was the authors' suggestion.

The chain has TRBV20-1 and TRBJ2-7, with 10 nucleotides matching TRBD2. This sequence originates from a man aged 45-60 years who received an inactivated influenza vaccine. The sequencing used PBMCs from blood, collected 4 to 6 days after vaccination. The DNA of the CDR3 is TGCAGTGCTAGAGATAGTCCTAGCGGGAGTCGTGAGCAGTACTTC. Translated: CSARDSPSGSREQYF.